These T cell receptor beta chains were read from a single sample in a study of CD8 T cells in ankylosing spondylitis. TCRdb fed the 5' RACE reads into MiXCR, producing one record per CDR3 protein. The table has around 140,000 distinct CDR3 sequences, 17% seen once; the top ten hold 33%. The material sequenced was blood, either unsorted or a sorted T cell fraction (not recorded which). The source of these receptors is a male donor with ankylosing spondylitis. CDR3s include the opening cysteine and the closing phenylalanine or tryptophan. Fields, in order: D gene, CDR3 length, J gene, V gene, clone size, CDR3 DNA, CDR3 protein. A D gene is named only where the DNA matches it firmly. Part of the rows lack a size; the others show once, few, many or a class for expanded clones.

TRBD1 13 TRBJ2-3 TRBV5-1 . TGCGCCAGCAGCGGACAGGGTGGAGATACGCAGTATTTT CASSGQGGDTQYF
. 15 TRBJ1-1 TRBV7-3 many TGTGCCAGCAGCCTCACCGGGGGCATGAACACTGAAGCTTTCTTT CASSLTGGMNTEAFF
TRBD1 12 TRBJ2-2 TRBV29-1 . TGCAGCGTTTGGACAGGGTCCGGGGAGCTGTTTTTT CSVWTGSGELFF
TRBD1 15 TRBJ2-3 TRBV29-1 . TGCAGCGTTGAAGATCAGAACAGGGGAGCAGATACGCAGTATTTT CSVEDQNRGADTQYF
. 14 TRBJ1-1 TRBV6-5 few TGTGCCAGCAGTTACTCGTTGGGGGGCACTGAAGCTTTCTTT CASSYSLGGTEAFF
TRBD2 19 TRBJ2-1 TRBV4-2 . TGTGCCAGCAGGAAAACAGGCGCCGGACTAGCGGGAGGCTCCAATGAGCAGTTCTTC CASRKTGAGLAGGSNEQFF
. 14 TRBJ1-6 TRBV7-8 . TGTGCCAGCAGCTTAGTGACCCAAAATTCACCCCTCCACTTT CASSLVTQNSPLHF
TRBD1 16 TRBJ2-7 TRBV28 . TGTGCCAGCAGTCCTCGGGACGGGACAGGTACTCTCGAGCAGTACTTC CASSPRDGTGTLEQYF
. 14 TRBJ2-7 TRBV29-1 . TGCAGCGCAGTTCAGGGGGGGGTCACGGGAGAGCAGTACTTC CSAVQGGVTGEQYF
. 12 TRBJ2-3 TRBV6-1 . TGTGCCAGCAGCCAAGGGGTAGATACGCAGTATTTT CASSQGVDTQYF
. 13 TRBJ2-1 TRBV19 few TGTGCCAGTAGTCAACAGTCCTACAATGAGCAGTTCTTC CASSQQSYNEQFF
TRBD1 14 TRBJ2-3 TRBV5-6 . TGTGCCACCATACCCAGGGGGCGCCCAGATACGCAGTATTTT CATIPRGRPDTQYF
. 14 TRBJ2-3 TRBV5-5 few TGTGCCAGCAGCTTGTTACCCGGCACAGATACGCAGTATTTT CASSLLPGTDTQYF
TRBD2 15 TRBJ2-1 TRBV12-3/TRBV12-4 few TGTGCCAGCAGTTACGGGACTAGCCATAACAATGAGCAGTTCTTC CASSYGTSHNNEQFF
. 12 TRBJ1-2 TRBV12-3/TRBV12-4 few TGTGCCAGCAAGGGGCTGGACTATGGCTACACCTTC CASKGLDYGYTF
. 13 TRBJ2-2 TRBV7-9 . TGTGCCAGCAGCTTCGTGAACACCGGGGAGCTGTTTTTT CASSFVNTGELFF
. 14 TRBJ2-1 TRBV5-8 few TGTGCCAGCAGCTTGTCAGGGGTCGGCAATGAGCAGTTCTTC CASSLSGVGNEQFF
TRBD1 17 TRBJ1-5 TRBV12-3/TRBV12-4 many TGTGCCAGCAGTGCTCCCGGGACAGACTATAGCAATCAGCCCCAGCATTTT CASSAPGTDYSNQPQHF
. 16 TRBJ2-5 TRBV18 . TGTGCCAGCTCACCAGGGGACTCCATCCGGAAAGAGACCCAGTACTTC CASSPGDSIRKETQYF
. 14 TRBJ2-5 TRBV7-9 . TGTGCCAGCAGCGCGGGACACCCGCCAGAGACCCAGTACTTC CASSAGHPPETQYF
. 13 TRBJ2-5 TRBV5-1 . TGCGCCAGCAGCTTGGGACTCGGAGAGACCCAGTACTTC CASSLGLGETQYF
. 14 TRBJ2-3 TRBV11-1 . TGTGCCAGCAGCCCGGACTTAAGCACAGATACGCAGTATTTT CASSPDLSTDTQYF
. 12 TRBJ2-2 TRBV27 . TGTGCCAGCAGTTCCTACACCGGGGAGCTGTTTTTT CASSSYTGELFF
. 14 TRBJ2-7 TRBV3-1 few TGTGCCAGCAGCCAAGGGGCGGCAACCTACGAGCAGTACTTC CASSQGAATYEQYF
. 15 TRBJ2-1 TRBV6-1 . TGTGCCAGCAGTGAACGACTAGGGAGACACAATGAGCAGTTCTTC CASSERLGRHNEQFF
TRBD2 18 TRBJ2-1 TRBV27 . TGTGCCAGCACCCCATTATCCCCAGCGGGAGGCTCCTACAATGAGCAGTTCTTC CASTPLSPAGGSYNEQFF
TRBD2 17 TRBJ2-7 TRBV13 few TGTGCCAGCAGCTCAGTGGTAGCGGGAGGGCCAAGTAACGAGCAGTACTTC CASSSVVAGGPSNEQYF
TRBD1 16 TRBJ2-2 TRBV12-3/TRBV12-4 few TGTGCCAGCAGTTTATGGGGGACAGGGGGCACCGGGGAGCTGTTTTTT CASSLWGTGGTGELFF
. 15 TRBJ2-5 TRBV5-6 . TGTGCCAGCAGCTTGTTGGAGCTCGGGGTGGAGACCCAGTACTTC CASSLLELGVETQYF
TRBD2 18 TRBJ2-3 TRBV4-2 . TGTGCCAGCAGCCAAGATGTTGGACTAGCGGGAGAAACAGATACGCAGTATTTT CASSQDVGLAGETDTQYF
TRBD1 12 TRBJ2-7 TRBV20-1 . TGCAGTGCTGAAGACAGGGGCTACGAGCAGTACTTC CSAEDRGYEQYF
TRBD1 18 TRBJ1-2 TRBV13 few TGTGCCAGCAGCATACTGCCGGGACAGGGGCCATTTGACTATGGCTACACCTTC CASSILPGQGPFDYGYTF
. 11 TRBJ2-1 TRBV27 many TGTGCCAGCACCGGGGCCAATGAGCAGTTCTTC CASTGANEQFF
. 16 TRBJ2-3 TRBV7-9 few TGTGCCAGCTATGTGGGCCGGCAGCATGACACAGATACGCAGTATTTT CASYVGRQHDTDTQYF
. 13 TRBJ2-7 TRBV5-6 . TGTGCCAGCACCGGGGCCAGGGGATACGAGCAGTACTTC CASTGARGYEQYF
. 15 TRBJ1-4 TRBV27 . TGTGCCAGCAGTTTACAGGGCTATTCTAATGAAAAACTGTTTTTT CASSLQGYSNEKLFF
. 18 TRBJ2-1 TRBV15 . TGTGCCACCCGGGGCGGCACAGGATCTTCCAGCTCCTACAATGAGCAGTTCTTC CATRGGTGSSSSYNEQFF
. 13 TRBJ1-1 TRBV27 . TGTGCCAGCGGTTGGGGGGCGGCCACTGAAGCTTTCTTT CASGWGAATEAFF
TRBD1 14 TRBJ1-2 TRBV27 few TGTGCCAGCAGTTTATTCGGACAGGGCGACGGCTACACCTTC CASSLFGQGDGYTF
. 13 TRBJ1-5 TRBV12-3/TRBV12-4 . TGTGCCAGCAGTTTCCAGGTTAATCAGCCCCAGCATTTT CASSFQVNQPQHF
TRBD2 15 TRBJ2-7 TRBV27 . TGTGCCAGCAGTTTAATCCCAGCGGGAGTGGGCGAGCAGTACTTC CASSLIPAGVGEQYF
TRBD2 15 TRBJ2-3 TRBV5-1 many TGCGCCAGCAGTCGGACTAGCGGTTTCACAGATACGCAGTATTTT CASSRTSGFTDTQYF
. 15 TRBJ2-5 TRBV11-2 few TGTGCCAGCAGCTTAGGTCCTTCAGGTCGCGAGACCCAGTACTTC CASSLGPSGRETQYF
TRBD2 16 TRBJ2-2 TRBV12-3/TRBV12-4 . TGTGCCAGCAGTTTAGGTCCTAGCGGGAGCACCGGGGAGCTGTTTTTT CASSLGPSGSTGELFF
. 12 TRBJ1-2 TRBV24-1 . TGTGCCACCAGTGACCACGATAATGGCTACACCTTC CATSDHDNGYTF
. 13 TRBJ2-2 TRBV20-1 . TGCAGTGCTAGAGCTTCAAACACCGGGGAGCTGTTTTTT CSARASNTGELFF
. 13 TRBJ2-1 TRBV5-6 . TGTGCCAGCAGCCAGCCACGAAGGAACGAGCAGTTCTTC CASSQPRRNEQFF
. 13 TRBJ2-7 TRBV27 . TGTGCCAGCGGTTTCGGACTTGTAGACGAGCAGTACTTC CASGFGLVDEQYF
TRBD2 21 TRBJ2-5 TRBV28 . TGTGCCAGCAGGCCAGCAGTTATGGGGGGGCGTGCTAGCGGGAGGGGAGAGACCCAGTACTTC CASRPAVMGGRASGRGETQYF